Listed below are T cell receptor beta chains from one sample, sequenced in a study of shared clonotypes between healthy human individuals. Clones were sequenced by immunoSEQ multiplex PCR, and TCRdb holds only the in-frame ones, with some missing. The sample yields approximately 810,000 clones, 80% to 95% seen once. Material for sequencing was naive CD8+ T cells sorted from blood. These receptors originate from a man younger than 40 in good health. The CDR3 runs from the conserved cysteine through the conserved F or W. Fields, in order: D gene, clone size, J gene, V gene, CDR3 DNA, CDR3 protein. A D gene is named only where the DNA matches it firmly. Only some rows state a clone size, as once, few, many or a class for expanded clones.

-,-,TRBJ2-7,TRBV27,TGTGCCAGCAGTTCTTCCGGGAAGACTTACGAGCAGTACTTC,CASSSSGKTYEQYF
-,-,TRBJ2-1,TRBV19,TGTGCCAGTAGTATTTCCGGGAGCCCCAATGAGCAGTTCTTC,CASSISGSPNEQFF
-,-,TRBJ1-5,TRBV28,TGTGCCAGCAGTTTTATTTTGTCAGCTGATAGCAATCAGCCCCAGCATTTT,CASSFILSADSNQPQHF
-,-,TRBJ1-1,TRBV7-2,TGTGCCAGCAGCTTAGTGGTTGGGAAGGGGACTGAAGCTTTCTTT,CASSLVVGKGTEAFF
-,-,TRBJ2-1,TRBV11-2,TGTGCCAGCAGCTTACGCAATGAGCAGTTCTTC,CASSLRNEQFF
-,-,TRBJ1-5,TRBV7-9,TGTGCCAGCAGCTTAAACGGTGTTCAGCCCCAGCATTTT,CASSLNGVQPQHF
-,-,TRBJ1-3,TRBV29-1,TGCAGCGTGGGCTATACAGGCCTCTCTGGAAACACCATATATTTT,CSVGYTGLSGNTIYF
TRBD2,-,TRBJ2-1,TRBV27,TGTGCCAGCAGTTTACTAGCGGGAGGGTACAATGAGCAGTTCTTC,CASSLLAGGYNEQFF
TRBD1,-,TRBJ2-1,TRBV5-6,TGTGCCAGCAGCTCGGGACAGGGGTGGAATGAGCAGTTCTTC,CASSSGQGWNEQFF
TRBD2,-,TRBJ2-7,TRBV6-5,TGTGCCAGCAGTTCTAGACTAGCGGGGTACTCCTACGAGCAGTACTTC,CASSSRLAGYSYEQYF
-,-,TRBJ1-1,TRBV7-9,TGTGCCAGCAGCTCGGCCTCCTTTAAAGCTTTCTTT,CASSSASFKAFF
-,-,TRBJ2-5,TRBV6-1,TGTGCCAGCAGTGACTGGACGGTAACATTCCAAGAGACCCAGTACTTC,CASSDWTVTFQETQYF
-,once,TRBJ2-4,TRBV28,TGTGCCAGCAGAGCATCCGCGGGCAGACTAGCCAAAAACATTCAGTACTTC,CASRASAGRLAKNIQYF
TRBD2,-,TRBJ2-7,TRBV13,TGTGCCAGCAGCCGGGGACTAGCAGGCTACGAGCAGTACTTC,CASSRGLAGYEQYF
TRBD1,once,TRBJ1-3,TRBV27,TGTGCCAGCAGTTCGTACCGGGACAGGGGGAACACCATATATTTT,CASSSYRDRGNTIYF
-,-,TRBJ2-3,TRBV28,TGTGCCAGCAGCCTTCGGGCGGGACTGGGTGCTCGGGGTACGCAGTATTTT,CASSLRAGLGARGTQYF
-,few,TRBJ2-2,TRBV6-1,TGTGCCAGCCCTGGGGGTCGCGGGGAGCTGTTTTTT,CASPGGRGELFF
-,-,TRBJ2-7,TRBV7-9,TGTGCCAGCAGCTTAGAGGAGGGGGCCCACTACGAGCAGTACTTC,CASSLEEGAHYEQYF
TRBD1,-,TRBJ2-7,TRBV7-8,TGTGCCAGCAGCCCACGAGACAGGGGGACCTACGAGCAGTACTTC,CASSPRDRGTYEQYF
-,-,TRBJ2-1,TRBV9,TGTGCCAGCAGCGTAGGGTTTCTAACCTACAATGAGCAGTTCTTC,CASSVGFLTYNEQFF
-,-,TRBJ1-2,TRBV5-5,TGTGCCAGCAGCTTGGAATCCCACTGGGGCTACACCTTC,CASSLESHWGYTF
-,-,TRBJ2-2,TRBV7-9,TGTGCCAGCACCGTGGCGGTTTTCACCGGGGAGCTGTTTTTT,CASTVAVFTGELFF
-,-,TRBJ2-3,TRBV7-2,TGTGCCAGCAGCCCGGGGACCGCTAGCACAGATACGCAGTATTTT,CASSPGTASTDTQYF
TRBD1,-,TRBJ2-7,TRBV11-2,TGTGCCAGCACCCCACCCAAGGGACAGGGTTTTATAAAGCAGTACTTC,CASTPPKGQGFIKQYF
TRBD2,-,TRBJ2-7,TRBV6-1,TGTGCCAGCAGTGAAGGTGGGGTGATGGGAGTAGCGGGCCATCCCTACGAGCAGTACTTC,CASSEGGVMGVAGHPYEQYF
TRBD1,-,TRBJ2-1,TRBV5-8,TGTGCCAGCAGCCTCGGACAGGGTGAGCAGTTCTTC,CASSLGQGEQFF
-,-,TRBJ1-3,TRBV15,TGTGCCACCAGCAGCCCCACCTCTCTTTCTGGAAACACCATATATTTT,CATSSPTSLSGNTIYF
TRBD2,-,TRBJ2-7,TRBV5-4,TGTGCCAGCAGCTTGGATCCTAGCGGGAGCTCCTACGAGCAGTACTTC,CASSLDPSGSSYEQYF
TRBD1,-,TRBJ2-5,TRBV5-8,TGTGCCAGCAGCACCGGACAGGGAATTTTGGAGACCCAGTACTTC,CASSTGQGILETQYF